Described below is a single T cell receptor beta chain sequence and its context. Antigen: not known. These data come from a study of CD8+CD57+ T cells in acquired aplastic anemia. Genomic DNA acted as the template from which TCR beta VDJ combination and CDR3 sequence profiling were carried out. In TCRdb, the reads were re-called with MiXCR into one record per CDR3 protein. Of under 200,000 distinct CDR3 sequences detected, around half appear once; the ten largest clones hold about 1.8%. This CDR3 comprises 18 residues. CDR1 and CDR2 (germline): DFQATT, SNEGSKA (reference sequence). V shed 7 bases and J 0 bases; nucleotides not matched to a gene: 16. An expansion of CD8+CD57+ cells by flow cytometry had been shown in patients chosen for sequencing. All patients were therapy-naive when blood was sampled. Study results and limitations: The number of CD8+ CDR3 sequences shared by patients and controls was twenty-nine. With respect to CD8+ Simpson's diversity, patients and controls did not differ significantly.

The V gene is TRBV20-1, the J gene TRBJ2-7, with 12 bases lining up with TRBD2. The sample comprised sorted CD4+, CD8+, or CD8+CD57+ T cells (not recorded which) from PBMCs. The clonotype originates from a human donor with aplastic anemia. Here the CDR3 DNA reads TGCAGTGTTACGGGACCGGGACTAGCGGGCTTGAGCTCCTACGAGCAGTACTTC. It yields the protein CSVTGPGLAGLSSYEQYF.